This TCR beta chain originates from a study of T cell responses to AZD1222 COVID-19 vaccine (dated by TCRdb to 2020 to 2023). In terms of the full investigation: A total of 233 trial participants underwent TCR sequencing, of whom 200 to 220 had received two doses of AZD1222 and 26 had received two doses of the MenACWY control vaccine. Enrollment into the trials was organized by age into subgroups of 18-55, 56-69 and 70-plus years, and those subgroups contained roughly 160, 29 and 62 TCR-sequenced participants, respectively. The paper's findings and limits, for the study overall: Because no day 14 peak-response samples were available, repertoires were characterized only after the peak T cell response. Nearly half of unique spike-specific TCRs reportedly recognized epitopes outside regions mutated in the B.1.351 and B.1.1.7 variants. After two AZD1222 doses, spike-specific TCR breadth and depth were significantly higher than at day 0 and than in MenACWY recipients. Conclusions about previously exposed vaccinees are limited, since just a handful of AZD1222 recipients were seropositive for SARS-CoV-2 at baseline. In the small 56-69-year group, the increase in depth fell short of significance, most likely because of low power. The vaccine-associated CD4 TCRs covered the entire spike protein, and the dominant responses fell in regions 160-218 and 743-854. Most participants were white British and females outnumbered males, and the authors suggested that clonal diversity may have been underestimated.

The germline V gene (reference sequence) supplies CDR1 SGHKS and CDR2 YYEKEE. Reading from cysteine to phenylalanine, the CDR3 counts 16 amino acids. The entry retains the CDR3 DNA only, 48 bases that are in frame from base 1. The V end gives up 2 bases and the J end 6 bases, leaving 10 bases in the junction not matched to a gene. The CDR3 regions of human TCRbeta chains were subjected to immunosequencing. Per the source publication's procedure: TCRs in the repertoires were matched against a reference library of SARS-CoV-2-specific TCRs that had been generated with the MIRA antigen-specificity platform. Breadth meant the fraction of unique TCRs that were SARS-CoV-2-associated, whereas depth meant the fraction of total T cells that were SARS-CoV-2-associated. Using the MIRA data, every spike-specific TCR was mapped to the spike region that the TCR reacted to and assigned to either a CD4 or a CD8 class. Log10-transformed breadth and depth values were compared by one-way ANOVA with Sidak's multiple comparisons tests. In TCRdb, the immuneACCESS table is reduced to in-frame sequences with V and J assigned. These tables do not hold every clone; where another copy was compared, an unresolved V gene accounts for under half, and the others remain unexplained. V, J and clone size are taken as reported in that table, and D and trimming were inferred from the DNA itself. The sample profile shows under 80,000 clones; 87% of them were found once. The biggest ten clones account for 1.3% of the sample.

The label giving this sample's time point can be read as: about 28 days (+/-7) after the second vaccine dose. AZD1222 recipients whose second dose came at about 4 weeks and those whose second dose came at about 12 weeks were combined into one group, since spike-specific TCR depth and breadth did not differ between the two schedules. Samples from vaccinated people were obtained from the UK trials COV001 and COV002, which included a single-blind randomized controlled phase 2/3 trial of AZD1222 (ChAdOx1 nCoV-19) in healthy adults. For TCRbeta chain sequencing, PBMC samples from trial participants were taken at day 0 and at day 28 after the second dose. A remark on this clone: Its antigen is not yet known. The record has no base qualities; no much larger clone is one base away.

Recombination joined TRBV5-5 with TRBJ2-3, with 9 bases in between that match TRBD2. This receptor was obtained from an adult who received the AZD1222 COVID-19 vaccine. The sample in question was peripheral blood, obtained 28 days after the second AZD1222 dose. The CDR3 has the sequence CASSLSRSGRSDTQYF. The bases are TGTGCCAGCAGCTTAAGTCGTAGCGGGAGATCGGATACGCAGTATTTT.